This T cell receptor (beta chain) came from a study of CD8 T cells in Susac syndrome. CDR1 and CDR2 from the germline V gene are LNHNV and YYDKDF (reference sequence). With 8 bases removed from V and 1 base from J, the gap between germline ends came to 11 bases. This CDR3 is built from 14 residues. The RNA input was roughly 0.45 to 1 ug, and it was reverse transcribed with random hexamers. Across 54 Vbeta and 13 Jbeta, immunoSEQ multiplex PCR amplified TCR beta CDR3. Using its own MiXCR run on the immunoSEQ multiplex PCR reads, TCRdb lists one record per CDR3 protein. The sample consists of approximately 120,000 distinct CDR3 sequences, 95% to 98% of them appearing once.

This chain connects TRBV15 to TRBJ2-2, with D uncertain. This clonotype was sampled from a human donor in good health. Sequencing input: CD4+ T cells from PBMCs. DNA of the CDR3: TGTGCCACCCGACCCCCGGGGAACACCGGGGAGCTGTTTTTT. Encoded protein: CATRPPGNTGELFF. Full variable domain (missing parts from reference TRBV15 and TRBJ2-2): DAMVIQNPRYQVTQFGKPVTLSCSQTLNHNVMYWYQQKSSQAPKLLFHYYDKDFNNEADTPDNFQSRRPNTSFCFLDIRSPGLGDTAMYLCATRPPGNTGELFFGEGSRLTVL.